The 26 T cell receptor beta chains below all came from one sample that was sequenced in a study of OX40 agonist ivuxolimab in advanced cancers. The table came from immunoSEQ multiplex PCR; TCRdb's copy has only in-frame clones and leaves some out. This table holds about 47,000 clones, approximately 81% found once. The material sequenced was CD4+ or CD8+ T cells sorted from blood, taken in a trial of the OX40 agonist ivuxolimab. These receptors came from an adult with an advanced solid tumor such as melanoma, head and neck, liver or kidney cancer.

V is TRBV9 and J is TRBJ1-2, with a weak D call TRBD1 (5 bases). Germline assignment: CDR1 SGDLS and CDR2 YYNGEE. The CDR3 extends over 13 amino acids. Trimming removed 0 bases at V and 8 bases at J, with 11 bases between. The CDR3 loop reads CASSVGGDEGYTF. The CDR3 coding sequence is TGTGCCAGCAGCGTAGGGGGCGATGAAGGCTACACCTTC.

This chain uses TRBV6-5 with TRBJ2-7; the D is unclear. Trimming removed 7 bases from V and 2 bases from J, with 12 bases in between. The CDR3 is 13 amino acids. The germline CDR1 and CDR2 sequences are MNHEY and SVGAGI. The CDR3 loop reads CASTGPPTYEQYF. For the CDR3, the DNA is TGTGCCAGCACCGGGCCACCCACCTACGAGCAGTACTTC.

The rearrangement uses TRBV13 and TRBJ2-7; tentative D call: TRBD1 (5 bases). The V gene's germline CDR1 is PRHDT and CDR2 FYEKMQ (reference sequence). Trimming stripped 0 bases from V and 9 bases from J, with 12 bases between. The CDR3 is 13 amino acids. Here the CDR3 DNA reads TGTGCCAGCAGCTTAGGCCCCGGGCAGGGGCAGTACTTC. Its protein product is CASSLGPGQGQYF.

The chain joins TRBV7-9 to TRBJ2-2, with D possibly matching TRBD1 (6 bases). The CDR3 extends over 14 amino acids. V dropped 8 bases and J dropped 3 bases, with 13 bases sitting between them. Germline CDR1 is SEHNR and CDR2 is FQNEAQ (reference sequence). The CDR3 coding sequence is TGTGCCAGCCCTAGAGGGGGATACACCGGGGAGCTGTTTTTT. Translated: CASPRGGYTGELFF.

This sequence joins TRBV18 and TRBJ2-3; TRBD2 aligns across 9 bases. This CDR3 comprises 17 residues. The V gene's germline CDR1 is KGHSH and CDR2 LQKENI. V lost 1 base, J lost 2 bases, and 7 bases stayed unmatched. In DNA, the CDR3 is TGTGCCAGCTCACCACTTCTAGCGGGGACCCACACAGATACGCAGTATTTT. Encoded protein: CASSPLLAGTHTDTQYF.

This clone is large. The CDR3 spells CASSTSGGDYGYTF. CDR3 sequence (DNA): TGTGCCAGTAGTACATCAGGGGGCGATTATGGCTACACCTTC. The chain has TRBV19 and TRBJ1-2; 8 nucleotides line up with TRBD1. The CDR3 consists of 14 residues. Germline V CDR1 and CDR2: LNHDA, SQIVND (reference sequence). With 4 bases clipped from V and 5 bases from J, the junction kept 6 bases outside the gene matches.

This chain links TRBV5-5 with TRBJ2-7, with D unresolved. The V gene's germline CDR1 is SGHKS and CDR2 YYEKEE (reference sequence). The CDR3 is 15 amino acids. V dropped 0 bases and J dropped 0 bases, with 10 bases sitting between them. The CDR3 coding sequence is TGTGCCAGCAGCTTGGGGGCATTCTCCTCCTACGAGCAGTACTTC. It translates to CASSLGAFSSYEQYF.

The gene calls are TRBV28 and TRBJ1-1; 8 positions match TRBD1. The CDR3 extends over 17 amino acids. Losses at the gene ends were 6 bases for V and 0 bases for J; bases not matched to a gene: 12. From germline, CDR1 is MDHEN and CDR2 SYDVKM. CDR3 amino acids: CASSDIGTGGMNTEAFF. The DNA of the CDR3 is TGTGCCAGCAGCGATATAGGGACAGGCGGTATGAACACTGAAGCTTTCTTT.

The rearrangement links TRBV6-5 to TRBJ2-3; D is ambiguous. Trimming left V 6 bases short and J 12 bases short, with 13 bases between. The length of the CDR3 is 11 residues. Per the germline V gene, CDR1 is MNHEY and CDR2 is SVGAGI. CDR3 loop: CASRQAFSQYF. The CDR3 DNA reads TGTGCCAGCAGACAAGCCTTTTCACAGTATTTT.

DNA for the CDR3: TGTGCCAGCAGCGTTGGACAGGATCATCCTGGGGCCAACGTCCTGACTTTC. Translation gives CASSVGQDHPGANVLTF. V gene TRBV9 combines with J gene TRBJ2-6, with 7 bases fitting TRBD1. This CDR3 contains 17 residues. Germline V gene data show CDR1 as SGDLS and CDR2 as YYNGEE. The J segment lost 2 bases and the V segment lost 2 bases, leaving 7 bases of the junction unmatched.

The chain employs TRBV4-1 and TRBJ2-7; TRBD2 aligns across 13 bases. The CDR3 totals 16 residues. Trimming cost V 4 bases and J 7 bases; bases outside gene matches: 10. Germline V gives CDR1 MGHRA, CDR2 YSYEKL. CDR3 region: CASSRGTSGARGEQYF. DNA for the CDR3: TGCGCCAGCAGCCGCGGGACTAGCGGGGCCCGGGGGGAGCAGTACTTC.

This clone has more than one count but fewer than ten. This chain links TRBV7-8 with TRBJ1-5; 7 nucleotides match TRBD1. Germline CDR1 reads SGHVS; CDR2 reads FQNEAQ. V lost 5 bases, J lost 5 bases, and 6 bases stayed unmatched. This CDR3 spans 14 amino acids. As DNA, the CDR3 is TGTGCCAGCAGCCCAGGGACAGATTATCAGCCCCAGCATTTT. Amino acids: CASSPGTDYQPQHF.

V and J are TRBV9 and TRBJ2-2, with unresolved D. The germline V and J ends were trimmed by 3 bases and 8 bases, with 26 bases remaining between them. In germline, CDR1 is SGDLS, CDR2 YYNGEE. This CDR3 contains 18 residues. CDR3: CASSAPPWKAGVVGELFF. The CDR3 DNA follows: TGTGCCAGCAGCGCCCCTCCTTGGAAGGCAGGTGTAGTAGGGGAGCTGTTTTTT.

This sequence joins TRBV27 and TRBJ2-1; the D gene is possibly TRBD1 (6 bases). The CDR3 is made up of 11 amino acids. V dropped 4 bases and J dropped 8 bases, with 6 bases sitting between them. Per germline, CDR1 MNHEY and CDR2 SMNVEV (reference sequence). This chain's CDR3 is CASSSGDEQFF. The CDR3 DNA reads TGTGCCAGCAGTTCAGGGGATGAGCAGTTCTTC.

V gene TRBV28 combines with J gene TRBJ1-5; D perhaps matches TRBD1 (5 bases). This CDR3 comprises 14 residues. Germline CDR1 is MDHEN and CDR2 is SYDVKM. Trimming shortened V by 6 bases and J by 4 bases, and 13 bases separated the two germline ends. CDR3 loop: CASRKVWGNQPQHF. The DNA for the CDR3 is TGTGCCAGCAGGAAGGTATGGGGGAATCAGCCCCAGCATTTT.

The chain recombines TRBV4-2 with TRBJ2-7; 7 bases map to TRBD1. V shed 4 bases, J shed 3 bases, and the junction held 6 bases outside the gene matches. Germline-derived CDR1 and CDR2 are LGHNA and YNFKEQ. CDR3 length: 14 residues. Here the CDR3 reads CASSPQGVSYEQYF. In nucleotides, the CDR3 is TGTGCCAGCAGCCCCCAGGGGGTTAGCTACGAGCAGTACTTC.

The rearrangement uses TRBV2 and TRBJ1-1; no definite D call. Germline CDR1 and CDR2: SNHLY and FYNNEI. Trimming removed 4 bases from V and 2 bases from J, with 8 bases in between. This CDR3 has 13 amino acids. The CDR3 sequence is CASSATPNTEAFF. The CDR3 bases are TGTGCCAGCAGTGCGACACCCAACACTGAAGCTTTCTTT.

The V and J genes are TRBV19 and TRBJ1-5, with 7 bases lining up with TRBD1. Trimming at V came to 1 base and at J to 0 bases, leaving 6 bases not matched to a gene. Per germline, CDR1 LNHDA and CDR2 SQIVND (reference sequence). This CDR3 is 17 amino acids long. The chain's CDR3 is CASSIVGTELSNQPQHF. The CDR3 DNA is TGTGCCAGTAGTATAGTGGGGACAGAGCTTAGCAATCAGCCCCAGCATTTT. The variable domain in full, completed from reference TRBV19 and TRBJ1-5, reads DGGITQSPKYLFRKEGQNVTLSCEQNLNHDAMYWYRQDPGQGLRLIYYSQIVNDFQKGDIAEGYSVSREKKESFPLTVTSAQKNPTAFYLCASSIVGTELSNQPQHFGDGTRLSIL.

The rearrangement uses TRBV13 and TRBJ1-1; weak D call: TRBD1 (6 bases). This CDR3 comprises 14 residues. The V end lost 0 bases, the J end lost 4 bases, and 9 bases lay between the germline ends. Looked up from germline, CDR1 is PRHDT and CDR2 is FYEKMQ (reference sequence). The chain's CDR3 is CASSLGQGPTEAFF. Written as DNA, the CDR3 is TGTGCCAGCAGCTTAGGTCAGGGGCCCACTGAAGCTTTCTTT. The full variable domain, rest sourced from reference TRBV13 and TRBJ1-1, is AAGVIQSPRHLIKEKRETATLKCYPIPRHDTVYWYQQGPGQDPQFLISFYEKMQSDKGSIPDRFSAQQFSDYHSELNMSSLELGDSALYFCASSLGQGPTEAFFGQGTRLTVV.

This clone has ten or more counts. The rearrangement uses TRBV6-1 and TRBJ2-7; D not certain. Germline V gene lookup returns CDR1 MNHNS and CDR2 SASEGT. The CDR3 is 14 residues long. V was cut by 2 bases and J by 4 bases, with 12 bases left in between. For the CDR3, the DNA is TGTGCCAGCAGTGAAATGGCGGAGAATTACGAGCAGTACTTC. It specifies CASSEMAENYEQYF.

The chain joins TRBV6-1 to TRBJ2-1, with D possibly matching TRBD2 (6 bases). Trimming stripped 1 base from V and 10 bases from J, with 17 bases between. Per germline, CDR1 MNHNS and CDR2 SASEGT. The CDR3 spans 15 residues. CDR3 in amino acids: CASSEGLDLPWEQFF. The DNA of the CDR3 is TGTGCCAGCAGTGAAGGACTAGACCTACCGTGGGAGCAGTTCTTC.

The chain employs TRBV6-5 and TRBJ2-6; D call uncertain. This CDR3 spans 16 amino acids. Germline V CDR1 and CDR2: MNHEY, SVGAGI. V lost 0 bases and J 2 bases, leaving 8 bases between the germline ends. In DNA form, the CDR3 reads TGTGCCAGCAGTTACTCGCGACCTACTGGGGCCAACGTCCTGACTTTC. Protein: CASSYSRPTGANVLTF.

This chain links TRBV18 with TRBJ1-4; TRBD1 aligns across 8 bases. Germline V gene lookup returns CDR1 KGHSH and CDR2 LQKENI. The CDR3 consists of 18 residues. V lost 4 bases, J lost 0 bases, and 10 bases stayed unmatched. The CDR3 protein is CASSRQGASIATNEKLFF. As DNA, the CDR3 is TGTGCCAGCTCACGGCAGGGGGCCTCCATCGCAACTAATGAAAAACTGTTTTTT.

V and J are TRBV7-8 and TRBJ1-4; D gene ambiguous. With 1 base removed from V and 0 bases from J, the gap between germline ends came to 6 bases. CDR1 is SGHVS, CDR2 FQNEAQ, per germline. The CDR3 length is 15 residues. CDR3 bases: TGTGCCAGCAGCTTAGGGGTGACAACTAATGAAAAACTGTTTTTT. Protein: CASSLGVTTNEKLFF.

The chain joins TRBV7-3 to TRBJ2-3, with D possibly TRBD1 on 5 matching bases. V shed 1 base and J shed 0 bases, with 8 bases lying between them. The CDR3 covers 15 residues. The germline CDR1 and CDR2 sequences are SGHTA and FQGTGA. CDR3 in DNA: TGTGCCAGCAGCTTAAAGGCAGGGAGCACAGATACGCAGTATTTT. Translating gives CASSLKAGSTDTQYF.

The chain combines TRBV27 with TRBJ1-5, with D possibly matching TRBD1 (5 bases). V lost 8 bases and J lost 0, with 20 bases in between. The CDR3 has 17 residues. The germline CDR1 and CDR2 sequences are MNHEY and SMNVEV (reference sequence). The CDR3 loop is CASAWDSTSFSNQPQHF. CDR3 DNA sequence: TGTGCCAGCGCCTGGGACTCCACTAGTTTTAGCAATCAGCCCCAGCATTTT.